The clone carrying this T cell receptor beta chain was observed a handful of times. The antigen is undetermined. V shed 2 bases and J shed 4 bases, with 14 bases lying between them. The germline V gene encodes CDR1 MNHEY and CDR2 SVGAGI. The CDR3 is 15 residues long. The data belong to a study of CD8 T cells in ankylosing spondylitis. Study outcomes and limitations: Disease-linked clones were reportedly significantly enriched in matched ankylosing spondylitis synovial fluid. The disease-linked clones had a CD8+ phenotype and low blood frequencies. One TCR beta motif, made up of fewer than 10 highly homologous variants, appeared characteristic of ankylosing spondylitis blood.

TCRdb passed the 5' RACE reads through MiXCR, listing each CDR3 protein once. The sample carries some 240,000 distinct CDR3 sequences, about 7% recorded once. The specimen was blood, either unsorted or a sorted T cell fraction (not recorded which). The sequence was collected from a male donor with ankylosing spondylitis. The J gene is TRBJ1-1, the V gene TRBV6-5; a weak D match, TRBD1 (5 bases). CDR3 bases: TGTGCCAGCAGTTACGGGGGAGGGCTGAGCACTGAAGCTTTCTTT. Residues: CASSYGGGLSTEAFF.